The clone carrying this TCR beta chain was picked up a small number of times. Its antigen is unidentified. The data belong to a study of T-cell memory formation after mild COVID-19. Study observations and caveats: CD4+ contracting clones were mainly CM and EM; CD8+ ones, EMRA. Prior to infection, memory already included some responding clones, suggesting cross-reactive memory joined. Clones shrinking from day 15 to 85 showed even CD4/CD8 mixes; later expanders tilted CD4+.

The TCR alpha and TCR beta cDNA libraries, bearing sample barcodes and UMIs, were generated by 5'RACE using constant-segment primers. Each CDR3 protein gets one entry after TCRdb re-called the 5' RACE reads with MiXCR. The sample lists more than 250,000 distinct CDR3 sequences, about 17% occurring once. This CDR3 spans 16 amino acids. The germline CDR1 and CDR2 sequences are SGHTA and FQGTGA. The V and J ends lost 5 bases and 8 bases, in that order; junction bases with no gene match: 12. The chain is built from TRBV7-3 and TRBJ2-1; 10 bases fit TRBD2. The sequencing input was PBMCs or a T cell subset sorted from them (not recorded which). This receptor was identified in a man aged 18 to 30 who had mild COVID-19 (a few samples of this study predate the infection). Cell type and time point are not known. This chain's CDR3 is CASSPQGLASFYEQFF. The CDR3 bases are TGTGCCAGCAGCCCACAGGGACTAGCGTCATTCTATGAGCAGTTCTTC.